These 14 T cell receptor beta chains share one sample of origin, sequenced in a study of T cell responses to AZD1222 COVID-19 vaccine. Assay: immunoSEQ multiplex PCR; the TCRdb copy retains only in-frame clones and omits some. The sample holds 15,000 to 20,000 clones; just under 90% are singletons and the top ten take 8% to 10%. The sequencing here drew on peripheral blood, taken 28 days after the second AZD1222 dose. The origin of the receptors is an adult who received the AZD1222 COVID-19 vaccine.

The chain couples TRBV19 to TRBJ2-5, with D perhaps matching TRBD1 (6 bases). V was clipped by 6 bases and J by 1 base, with 12 bases between them. This CDR3 is built from 14 residues. From germline, CDR1 is LNHDA and CDR2 SQIVND (reference sequence). The CDR3 spells CASRDEQGQETQYF. The CDR3 nucleotides read TGTGCCAGTAGGGACGAACAGGGCCAAGAGACCCAGTACTTC. Using reference TRBV19 and TRBJ2-5 for the parts outside the CDR3, the full variable domain is DGGITQSPKYLFRKEGQNVTLSCEQNLNHDAMYWYRQDPGQGLRLIYYSQIVNDFQKGDIAEGYSVSREKKESFPLTVTSAQKNPTAFYLCASRDEQGQETQYFGPGTRLLVL.

This clone was picked up one time. The V gene is TRBV29-1, the J gene TRBJ2-7; 7 bases fit TRBD1. The CDR3 totals 14 residues. The trim removed 4 bases at V and 2 bases at J, leaving 8 bases unmatched. The germline V gene has CDR1 SQVTM and CDR2 ANQGSEA. The CDR3 nucleotides read TGCAGCGTTGGACATACGACAGGGACCTACGAGCAGTACTTC. Its translation: CSVGHTTGTYEQYF.

This rearrangement joins TRBV7-9 to TRBJ1-4, with 8 bases aligning to TRBD1. The V segment lost 5 bases and the J segment 4 bases; nucleotides outside the gene matches: 3. There are 14 residues in the CDR3. Germline V gene lookup returns CDR1 SEHNR and CDR2 FQNEAQ (reference sequence). Here the CDR3 DNA reads TGTGCCAGCAGCCCAGGACAGGGTAATGAAAAACTGTTTTTT. It is translated as CASSPGQGNEKLFF.

The rearrangement links TRBV5-1 to TRBJ1-3, with 8 bases lining up with TRBD1. The CDR3 is 16 amino acids. The germline V gene encodes CDR1 SGHRS and CDR2 YFSETQ. The ends lost 4 bases at V and 3 bases at J; junction bases unmatched: 9. CDR3 amino acids: CASSPPRTGFGNTIYF. CDR3 DNA sequence: TGCGCCAGCAGCCCACCCCGGACAGGGTTTGGAAACACCATATATTTT.

The V call is TRBV28, the J call TRBJ1-5; D is undetermined. Trimming removed 4 bases from V and 0 bases from J, with 19 bases in between. Germline assignment: CDR1 MDHEN and CDR2 SYDVKM. The length of the CDR3 is 18 residues. The CDR3: CASSSPRIKKYSNQPQHF. As DNA, the CDR3 is TGTGCCAGCAGTTCCCCGCGGATTAAAAAATATAGCAATCAGCCCCAGCATTTT. Filled out from reference TRBV28 and TRBJ1-5, the complete variable domain reads DVKVTQSSRYLVKRTGEKVFLECVQDMDHENMFWYRQDPGLGLRLIYFSYDVKMKEKGDIPEGYSVSREKKERFSLILESASTNQTSMYLCASSSPRIKKYSNQPQHFGDGTRLSIL.

The chain uses TRBV6-2 or TRBV6-3 and TRBJ2-7; 8 positions agree with TRBD1. The CDR3 length is 14 residues. Germline CDR1 is MNHEY and CDR2 is SVGEGT. With V trimmed by 5 bases and J by 6 bases, 9 bases remained unmatched. The CDR3 nucleotides read TGTGCCAGCAGTCCCAGGGACAGGTCTTCCGAGCAGTACGTC. Translating it yields CASSPRDRSSEQYV.

The chain carries TRBV28 and TRBJ2-7; perhaps TRBD2 as D (6 bases). This CDR3 has 12 amino acids. Trimming took 11 bases from V and 1 from J, leaving 12 bases between them. The V gene's germline CDR1 is MDHEN and CDR2 SYDVKM. CDR3 in amino acids: CAPGGTSYEQYV. DNA of the CDR3: TGTGCCCCCGGCGGGACTTCCTACGAGCAGTACGTC.

This chain joins TRBV18 and TRBJ1-3; D gene unclear. The germline V gene has CDR1 KGHSH and CDR2 LQKENI. V lost 1 base and J 7 bases, leaving 11 bases between the germline ends. The CDR3 length is 14 residues. The CDR3 bases are TGTGCCAGCTCACCACAAGACGATCCTAACACCATATATTTT. Residues: CASSPQDDPNTIYF.

The J gene is TRBJ2-5, the V gene TRBV10-3, with 11 bases matching TRBD2. The CDR3 consists of 16 residues. Germline values: CDR1 ENHRY, CDR2 SYGVKD. V trimming: 3 bases; J trimming: 5 bases; junction bases outside the gene matches: 8. Here the CDR3 reads CAISDGLAGGSETQYF. DNA for the CDR3: TGTGCCATCAGTGATGGGCTAGCGGGAGGTAGCGAGACCCAGTACTTC.

The genes are TRBV4-2 and TRBJ2-1; 12 bases are a match to TRBD2. The CDR3 has 17 amino acids. V lost 0 bases to trimming and J lost 3 bases; unmatched junction nucleotides: 3. Per germline, CDR1 LGHNA and CDR2 YNFKEQ. CDR3 bases: TGTGCCAGCAGCCAAGAGTCGACTAGCGGGGGCTACAATGAGCAGTTCTTC. Translated, it gives CASSQESTSGGYNEQFF.

The chain uses TRBV3-1 (or the pseudogene TRBV3-2) and TRBJ1-2; D not certain. V was cut by 1 base and J by 4 bases, with 10 bases left in between. This CDR3 region has 14 residues. In germline, CDR1 is LGHDT, CDR2 YNNKEL (reference sequence). The CDR3 DNA follows: TGTGCCAGCAGCCAAGGAAAACCCCCCTATGGCTACACCTTC. As protein: CASSQGKPPYGYTF.

In its sample, this clone was seen a few times. The V gene is TRBV28, the J gene TRBJ1-6, with D uncertain. CDR3 length: 16 residues. V shed 6 bases and J shed 6 bases, with 18 bases lying between them. Germline V gene lookup returns CDR1 MDHEN and CDR2 SYDVKM. CDR3 region: CASSAYPTALNSPLHF. Here the CDR3 DNA reads TGTGCCAGCAGCGCCTACCCGACGGCCCTTAATTCACCCCTCCACTTT.

J is TRBJ2-7 and V is TRBV3-1 (or the pseudogene TRBV3-2), with D uncertain. Trimming left V 1 base short and J 2 bases short, with 9 bases between. CDR1 and CDR2 (germline): LGHDT, YNNKEL (reference sequence). CDR3 size: 14 residues. CDR3 sequence reads: CASSQVDAAYEQYF. The CDR3 bases are TGTGCCAGCAGCCAAGTCGACGCAGCCTACGAGCAGTACTTC.

The chain uses TRBV5-1 and TRBJ2-6; D ambiguous. This CDR3 contains 15 residues. With 2 bases removed from V and 0 bases from J, the gap between germline ends came to 6 bases. Looked up from germline, CDR1 is SGHRS and CDR2 is YFSETQ. Here the CDR3 DNA reads TGCGCCAGCAGCTTAGACCCCTCTGGGGCCAACGTCCTGACTTTC. Its translation is CASSLDPSGANVLTF.